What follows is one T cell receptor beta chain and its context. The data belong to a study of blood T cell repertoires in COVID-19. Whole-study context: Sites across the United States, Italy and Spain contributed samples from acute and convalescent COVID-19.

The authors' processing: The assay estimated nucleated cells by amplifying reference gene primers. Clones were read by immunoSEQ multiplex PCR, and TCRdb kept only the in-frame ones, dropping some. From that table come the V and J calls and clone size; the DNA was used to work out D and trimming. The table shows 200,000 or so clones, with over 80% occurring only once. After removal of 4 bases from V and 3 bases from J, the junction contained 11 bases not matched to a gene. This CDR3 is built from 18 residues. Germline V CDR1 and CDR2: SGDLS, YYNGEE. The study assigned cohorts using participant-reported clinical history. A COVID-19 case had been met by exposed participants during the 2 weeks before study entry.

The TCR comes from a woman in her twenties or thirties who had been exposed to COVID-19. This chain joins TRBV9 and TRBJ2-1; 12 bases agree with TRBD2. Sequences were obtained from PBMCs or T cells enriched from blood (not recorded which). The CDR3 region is CASSPRLAGVTGYNEQFF. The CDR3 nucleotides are TGTGCCAGCAGCCCCCGACTAGCGGGAGTAACAGGCTACAATGAGCAGTTCTTC.